The next 9 T cell receptor beta chains were all read from a single sample in a study of CD8 T cells in Susac syndrome. RNA was extracted with the RNeasy kit, and a quantity of roughly 0.5 to 1 ug was reverse transcribed using random hexamers. A single record per CDR3 protein comes from TCRdb applying MiXCR to the immunoSEQ multiplex PCR reads. The sample carries about 250,000 distinct CDR3 sequences, just under 95% recorded once. Sequencing was done on a sample of CD4+ T cells from PBMCs. These TCRs come from a human donor with multiple sclerosis.

The chain is built from TRBV7-3 and TRBJ2-2; 13 nucleotides agree with TRBD2. CDR3 length: 16 residues. CDR1 is SGHTA, CDR2 FQGTGA, per germline. V lost 4 bases, J lost 3 bases, and 2 bases stayed unmatched. The CDR3 protein is CASSYTSGRDTGELFF. In nucleotides, the CDR3 is TGTGCCAGCAGCTACACTAGCGGGAGGGACACCGGGGAGCTGTTTTTT.

The chain carries TRBV7-9 and TRBJ1-2; a possible D gene is TRBD1 (5 bases). With 5 bases removed from V and 4 bases from J, the gap between germline ends came to 14 bases. The V gene's germline CDR1 is SEHNR and CDR2 FQNEAQ (reference sequence). This CDR3 comprises 14 residues. DNA for the CDR3: TGTGCCAGCAGCCTTCGGGGCAGACTCTATGGCTACACCTTC. It specifies CASSLRGRLYGYTF.

The CDR3 bases are TGTGCCACCTCCTCGGGAGGGAGCGAGCAGTACTTC. It is translated as CATSSGGSEQYF. The genes are TRBV24-1 and TRBJ2-7; 8 bases align to TRBD2. CDR3 length equals 12 residues. Losses at the gene ends were 9 bases for V and 6 bases for J; bases not matched to a gene: 6. In germline, CDR1 is KGHDR, CDR2 SFDVKD.

CDR3 sequence: CASSAWNPFVSYEQYF. The DNA for the CDR3 is TGTGCCAGCAGCGCGTGGAATCCGTTTGTCTCCTACGAGCAGTACTTC. The chain links TRBV13 to TRBJ2-7; D is uncertain. This CDR3 has 16 amino acids. CDR1 PRHDT and CDR2 FYEKMQ come from the germline V gene (reference sequence). Trimming took off 5 bases at V and 0 bases at J, with 17 bases between the two ends.

V gene TRBV4-2 combines with J gene TRBJ1-2, with a tentative D call TRBD1 (5 bases). The CDR3 length is 16 residues. Germline CDR1 LGHNA, CDR2 YNFKEQ. The V end lost 2 bases, the J end lost 6 bases, and 19 bases lay between the germline ends. The DNA of the CDR3 is TGTGCCAGCAGCCAACCAGGTGTTCGGGGGTTGGATGGCTACACCTTC. Protein sequence: CASSQPGVRGLDGYTF.

The rearrangement links TRBV3-1 to TRBJ2-5; D perhaps matches TRBD2 (5 bases). The CDR3 runs to 15 residues. Germline V CDR1 and CDR2: LGHDT, YNNKEL (reference sequence). Between the trimmed V and J ends, which lost 1 base and 3 bases, there was a span of 12 bases. CDR3 residues: CASSQAGLAEETQYF. DNA for the CDR3: TGTGCCAGCAGCCAAGCCGGGCTAGCAGAAGAGACCCAGTACTTC.

V is TRBV2 and J is TRBJ2-5; 14 bases align to TRBD2. This CDR3 spans 15 amino acids. Looked up from germline, CDR1 is SNHLY and CDR2 is FYNNEI. The ends lost 4 bases at V and 5 bases at J; junction bases unmatched: 3. CDR3 sequence (DNA): TGTGCCAGCAGTGTCCGACTAGCGGGGGGGGAGACCCAGTACTTC. Encoded protein: CASSVRLAGGETQYF.

The J gene is TRBJ1-3, the V gene TRBV4-2, with D maybe TRBD1 (6 bases). The CDR3 is made up of 16 amino acids. The V end was cut by 0 bases, the J end by 7 bases, with 16 bases between. CDR1 is LGHNA and CDR2 is YNFKEQ in the germline V gene. Here the CDR3 reads CASSQDHRAVENTIYF. For the CDR3, the DNA is TGTGCCAGCAGCCAAGATCACAGGGCCGTTGAGAACACCATATATTTT.

The gene calls are TRBV10-2 and TRBJ2-7; maybe TRBD2 (6 bases). The CDR3 consists of 14 residues. CDR1 and CDR2 (germline): WSHSY, SAAADI. The germline V and J ends were trimmed by 3 bases and 5 bases, with 14 bases remaining between them. The CDR3 region has the DNA TGCGCCAGCAGTGACGGGGGACTTCTCAACGAGCAGTACTTC. This translates into CASSDGGLLNEQYF.